Below are 18 T cell receptor beta chains sequenced from a single sample in a study of Ad26.COV2.S vaccination and SARS-CoV-2 variants. The treatment here: around 19 received Ad26.COV2.S at low or high dose, single or two shots; 5 received placebo; per-sample allocation not given. Day 63 after the first injection of vaccine or placebo was the sampling time. Some clones are missing from TCRdb's copy, which holds only in-frame ones; the method was immunoSEQ multiplex PCR. The table lists approximately 350,000 clones, roughly 84% of them singletons. This specimen consisted of peripheral blood, obtained in a trial of Ad26.COV2.S vaccine versus placebo. The origin of the receptors is a person between 18 and 60 years old who received the Ad26.COV2.S COVID-19 vaccine or a placebo.

The chain employs TRBV5-1 and TRBJ2-1, with TRBD2 matching over 12 bases. Germline values: CDR1 SGHRS, CDR2 YFSETQ. With V trimmed by 4 bases and J by 5 bases, 4 bases remained unmatched. CDR3 size: 15 residues. In DNA, the CDR3 is TGCGCCAGCAGCCCATGGACTAGCGGGGACAATGAGCAGTTCTTC. This gives the protein CASSPWTSGDNEQFF.

The V call is TRBV5-1, the J call TRBJ2-7, with D perhaps matching TRBD1 or TRBD2 (5 bases each). This CDR3 region has 13 residues. The germline CDR1 and CDR2 sequences are SGHRS and YFSETQ. The germline V and J ends were trimmed by 2 bases and 3 bases, with 9 bases remaining between them. This chain's CDR3 is CASSFGADYEQYF. DNA for the CDR3: TGCGCCAGCAGCTTCGGGGCTGACTACGAGCAGTACTTC.

The chain joins TRBV5-4 to TRBJ1-4, with 11 bases fitting TRBD1. CDR3 length equals 15 residues. Germline-derived CDR1 and CDR2 are SGHNT and YYREEE (reference sequence). V lost 3 bases and J lost 7; bases outside the gene matches: 5. In DNA form, the CDR3 reads TGTGCCAGCAGCTGGGACAGGGGGGGGAGTGAAAAACTGTTTTTT. Translating gives CASSWDRGGSEKLFF. Supplemented by reference TRBV5-4 and TRBJ1-4, the full variable domain reads ETGVTQSPTHLIKTRGQQVTLRCSSQSGHNTVSWYQQALGQGPQFIFQYYREEENGRGNFPPRFSGLQFPNYSSELNVNALELDDSALYLCASSWDRGGSEKLFFGSGTQLSVL.

The gene calls are TRBV25-1 and TRBJ1-2; TRBD1 is a possible D gene (6 bases). The V end was cut by 1 base, the J end by 2 bases, with 17 bases between. The CDR3 contains 17 residues. Germline CDR1 and CDR2: MGHDK and SYGVNS. CDR3 sequence reads: CASSELGGQVNNYGYTF. The CDR3 DNA follows: TGTGCCAGCAGTGAATTGGGGGGGCAGGTCAACAACTATGGCTACACCTTC.

This clone was counted once. This chain connects TRBV9 to TRBJ2-5; D is unclear. V was pared by 0 bases and J by 2 bases, with 5 bases between. Per the germline V gene, CDR1 is SGDLS and CDR2 is YYNGEE. The CDR3 loop spans 13 amino acids. In DNA form, the CDR3 reads TGTGCCAGCAGCGTAGAAGCGCAAGAGACCCAGTACTTC. It encodes CASSVEAQETQYF.

CDR3 region: CAARQGRDGYTF. The CDR3 DNA reads TGTGCCGCCCGACAGGGTCGCGATGGCTACACCTTC. The genes are TRBV2 and TRBJ1-2, with 7 positions matching TRBD1. Per germline, CDR1 SNHLY and CDR2 FYNNEI. The J segment lost 6 bases and the V segment lost 11 bases, leaving 9 bases of the junction unmatched. This CDR3 is built from 12 residues.

This chain connects TRBV7-3 to TRBJ2-1; D is perhaps TRBD2 (6 bases). V was pared by 2 bases and J by 8 bases, with 7 bases between. Germline assignment: CDR1 SGHTA and CDR2 FQGTGA. The CDR3 loop spans 12 amino acids. For the CDR3, the DNA is TGTGCCAGCAGCTTAGCGGGGCATGAGCAGTTCTTC. Translated, it gives CASSLAGHEQFF.

The gene calls are TRBV7-2 and TRBJ1-5, with D tentatively TRBD1 (6 bases). Looked up from germline, CDR1 is SGHTA and CDR2 is FQGNSA. With 0 bases removed from V and 5 bases from J, the gap between germline ends came to 14 bases. This CDR3 is 16 amino acids long. CDR3 sequence reads: CASSLASGAGDQPQHF. CDR3 sequence (DNA): TGTGCCAGCAGCTTAGCGTCAGGGGCTGGGGATCAGCCCCAGCATTTT. Looking up the rest from reference TRBV7-2 and TRBJ1-5 gives the full variable domain: GAGVSQSPSNKVTEKGKDVELRCDPISGHTALYWYRQSLGQGLEFLIYFQGNSAPDKSGLPSDRFSAERTGGSVSTLTIQRTQQEDSAVYLCASSLASGAGDQPQHFGDGTRLSIL.

The chain combines TRBV2 with TRBJ1-1, with D tentatively TRBD1 (6 bases). The CDR3 covers 15 residues. Germline assignment: CDR1 SNHLY and CDR2 FYNNEI. V lost 6 bases, J lost 4 bases, and 18 bases lay in between. In DNA form, the CDR3 reads TGTGCCAGCAGAAGAGGGGGGCATCGGGGCACTGAAGCTTTCTTT. It encodes CASRRGGHRGTEAFF.

As DNA, the CDR3 is TGTGCCAGCAGCTCCCTCGCATCTGAAGCTTTCTTT. Protein sequence: CASSSLASEAFF. This chain joins TRBV7-9 and TRBJ1-1; no reliable D call. Trimming stripped 4 bases from V and 6 bases from J, with 9 bases between. The CDR3 length is 12 residues. Germline-derived CDR1 and CDR2 are SEHNR and FQNEAQ (reference sequence).

The chain joins TRBV11-1 to TRBJ2-1; 8 nucleotides match TRBD2. CDR1 is SGHAT and CDR2 is FQDESV in the germline V gene (reference sequence). V shed 5 bases and J 7 bases; nucleotides not matched to a gene: 13. This CDR3 has 16 amino acids. The CDR3 is CASSIFPGGPGNEQFF. In nucleotides, the CDR3 is TGTGCCAGCAGCATCTTCCCGGGGGGGCCGGGGAATGAGCAGTTCTTC.

In its sample, this clone was seen a few times. The V and J genes are TRBV30 and TRBJ1-6; D uncertain. V was trimmed by 3 bases and J by 5 bases, leaving 11 bases between them. Germline V gene data show CDR1 as GTSNPN and CDR2 as SVGIG (reference sequence). The length of the CDR3 is 14 residues. The CDR3 reads CAWRGDGDNSPLHF. The CDR3 DNA follows: TGTGCCTGGAGGGGAGACGGTGATAATTCACCCCTCCACTTT.

The chain has TRBV18 and TRBJ1-4, with D possibly matching TRBD1 (6 bases). V was pared by 3 bases and J by 4 bases, with 15 bases between. The CDR3 runs to 16 residues. In germline, CDR1 is KGHSH, CDR2 LQKENI. CDR3 bases: TGTGCCAGCTCACCGGACCAGTCCAGGGGTAATGAAAAACTGTTTTTT. Its translation: CASSPDQSRGNEKLFF.

This chain connects TRBV5-5 to TRBJ2-7; perhaps TRBD1 as D (5 bases). CDR1 and CDR2 from the germline V gene are SGHKS and YYEKEE (reference sequence). Trimming stripped 0 bases from V and 0 bases from J, with 7 bases between. This CDR3 has 14 residues. This CDR3 reads CASSLGQSSYEQYF. As DNA, the CDR3 is TGTGCCAGCAGCTTGGGACAGAGCTCCTACGAGCAGTACTTC.

The J gene is TRBJ2-1, the V gene TRBV13, with D possibly TRBD1 on 6 matching bases. The V and J ends lost 4 bases and 10 bases respectively, with 17 bases between them. Germline V lookup: CDR1 PRHDT, CDR2 FYEKMQ (reference sequence). The CDR3 spans 14 residues. Here the CDR3 DNA reads TGTGCCAGCAGCTCTCCCGGACAGTACATAGAGCAGTTCTTC. Residues: CASSSPGQYIEQFF.

The chain combines TRBV27 with TRBJ1-1, with a tentative D call TRBD1 (5 bases). The CDR3 has 15 amino acids. CDR1 is MNHEY and CDR2 is SMNVEV in the germline V gene (reference sequence). V gave up 2 bases and J gave up 1 base, with 11 bases separating them. The CDR3 sequence: CASSLTGPPNTEAFF. For the CDR3, the DNA is TGTGCCAGCAGTTTAACGGGACCGCCGAACACTGAAGCTTTCTTT.

The genes are TRBV6-6 and TRBJ2-3; 8 bases fit TRBD2. V lost 6 bases and J lost 4; bases outside the gene matches: 9. Germline-derived CDR1 and CDR2 are MNHNY and SVGAGI (reference sequence). This CDR3 spans 15 amino acids. CDR3 sequence reads: CASSGGAGVADTQYF. The DNA of the CDR3 is TGTGCCAGCAGCGGGGGAGCGGGGGTGGCAGATACGCAGTATTTT.

A single count supports this clone. V is TRBV4-1 and J is TRBJ1-3, with 8 nucleotides matching TRBD1. Trimming cost V 5 bases and J 4 bases; bases outside gene matches: 13. The V gene's germline CDR1 is MGHRA and CDR2 YSYEKL. This CDR3 comprises 17 residues. CDR3 bases: TGCGCCAGCAGCTTTTCCCCGGGACAGGAGTTCGGAAACACCATATATTTT. Its protein is CASSFSPGQEFGNTIYF.